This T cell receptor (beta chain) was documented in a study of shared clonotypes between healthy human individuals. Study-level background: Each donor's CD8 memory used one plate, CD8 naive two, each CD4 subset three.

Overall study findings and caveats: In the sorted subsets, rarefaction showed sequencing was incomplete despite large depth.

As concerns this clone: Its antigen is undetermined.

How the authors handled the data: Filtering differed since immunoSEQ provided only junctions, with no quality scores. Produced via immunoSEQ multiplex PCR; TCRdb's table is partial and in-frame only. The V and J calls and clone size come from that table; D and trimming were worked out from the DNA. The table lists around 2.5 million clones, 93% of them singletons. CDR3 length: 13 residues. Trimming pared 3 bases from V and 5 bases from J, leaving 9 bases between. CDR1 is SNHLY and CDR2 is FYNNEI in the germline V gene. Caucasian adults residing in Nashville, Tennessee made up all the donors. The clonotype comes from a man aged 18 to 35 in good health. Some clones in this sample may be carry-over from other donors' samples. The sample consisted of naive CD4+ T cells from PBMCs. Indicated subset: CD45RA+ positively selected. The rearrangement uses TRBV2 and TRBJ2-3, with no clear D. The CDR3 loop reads CASSDGRRDTQYF. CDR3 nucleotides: TGTGCCAGCAGTGATGGAAGACGAGATACGCAGTATTTT.